Shown below are 3 T cell receptor beta chains from a single sample sequenced in a study of breast tumors, draining lymph nodes, adjacent tissues. TCRdb recomputed calls from the multiplex PCR reads with MiXCR, one row per CDR3 protein. The profile shows fewer than 15,000 distinct CDR3 sequences, approximately 62% of them singletons. The sequenced sample was tumor-adjacent breast tissue. The receptor source for this set is a female donor with breast cancer. Some clones in this sample may be carry-over from other donors' samples.

By share, this clonotype counts as medium-sized. The genes are TRBV20-1 and TRBJ2-7; TRBD2 is a possible D gene (5 bases). This CDR3 is built from 14 residues. V lost 3 bases and J 0 bases, leaving 12 bases between the germline ends. Germline V gives CDR1 DFQATT, CDR2 SNEGSKA (reference sequence). The CDR3 region has the DNA TGCAGTGCTAGTCGCGGGCCCAGCTCCTACGAGCAGTACTTC. This translates into CSASRGPSSYEQYF.

This clonotype showed up many times. With a much larger clone just one base away, this may be a read error. The chain has TRBV20-1 and TRBJ2-7; D is unclear. This CDR3 comprises 13 residues. Per germline, CDR1 DFQATT and CDR2 SNEGSKA (reference sequence). In DNA form, the CDR3 reads TGCAGTGTTAGAGGCTCCAGTTCTTACGCGCAGTACTTC. Protein product: CSVRGSSSYAQYF.

The chain has TRBV2 and TRBJ1-4; D unclear. The V gene lost 1 base and the J gene lost 3 bases, with 9 bases spanning the gap. The CDR3 loop spans 15 amino acids. Germline values: CDR1 SNHLY, CDR2 FYNNEI. The CDR3 here is CASSEDRAANEKLFF. Here the CDR3 DNA reads TGTGCCAGCAGTGAAGATAGGGCTGCTAATGAAAAACTGTTTTTT.